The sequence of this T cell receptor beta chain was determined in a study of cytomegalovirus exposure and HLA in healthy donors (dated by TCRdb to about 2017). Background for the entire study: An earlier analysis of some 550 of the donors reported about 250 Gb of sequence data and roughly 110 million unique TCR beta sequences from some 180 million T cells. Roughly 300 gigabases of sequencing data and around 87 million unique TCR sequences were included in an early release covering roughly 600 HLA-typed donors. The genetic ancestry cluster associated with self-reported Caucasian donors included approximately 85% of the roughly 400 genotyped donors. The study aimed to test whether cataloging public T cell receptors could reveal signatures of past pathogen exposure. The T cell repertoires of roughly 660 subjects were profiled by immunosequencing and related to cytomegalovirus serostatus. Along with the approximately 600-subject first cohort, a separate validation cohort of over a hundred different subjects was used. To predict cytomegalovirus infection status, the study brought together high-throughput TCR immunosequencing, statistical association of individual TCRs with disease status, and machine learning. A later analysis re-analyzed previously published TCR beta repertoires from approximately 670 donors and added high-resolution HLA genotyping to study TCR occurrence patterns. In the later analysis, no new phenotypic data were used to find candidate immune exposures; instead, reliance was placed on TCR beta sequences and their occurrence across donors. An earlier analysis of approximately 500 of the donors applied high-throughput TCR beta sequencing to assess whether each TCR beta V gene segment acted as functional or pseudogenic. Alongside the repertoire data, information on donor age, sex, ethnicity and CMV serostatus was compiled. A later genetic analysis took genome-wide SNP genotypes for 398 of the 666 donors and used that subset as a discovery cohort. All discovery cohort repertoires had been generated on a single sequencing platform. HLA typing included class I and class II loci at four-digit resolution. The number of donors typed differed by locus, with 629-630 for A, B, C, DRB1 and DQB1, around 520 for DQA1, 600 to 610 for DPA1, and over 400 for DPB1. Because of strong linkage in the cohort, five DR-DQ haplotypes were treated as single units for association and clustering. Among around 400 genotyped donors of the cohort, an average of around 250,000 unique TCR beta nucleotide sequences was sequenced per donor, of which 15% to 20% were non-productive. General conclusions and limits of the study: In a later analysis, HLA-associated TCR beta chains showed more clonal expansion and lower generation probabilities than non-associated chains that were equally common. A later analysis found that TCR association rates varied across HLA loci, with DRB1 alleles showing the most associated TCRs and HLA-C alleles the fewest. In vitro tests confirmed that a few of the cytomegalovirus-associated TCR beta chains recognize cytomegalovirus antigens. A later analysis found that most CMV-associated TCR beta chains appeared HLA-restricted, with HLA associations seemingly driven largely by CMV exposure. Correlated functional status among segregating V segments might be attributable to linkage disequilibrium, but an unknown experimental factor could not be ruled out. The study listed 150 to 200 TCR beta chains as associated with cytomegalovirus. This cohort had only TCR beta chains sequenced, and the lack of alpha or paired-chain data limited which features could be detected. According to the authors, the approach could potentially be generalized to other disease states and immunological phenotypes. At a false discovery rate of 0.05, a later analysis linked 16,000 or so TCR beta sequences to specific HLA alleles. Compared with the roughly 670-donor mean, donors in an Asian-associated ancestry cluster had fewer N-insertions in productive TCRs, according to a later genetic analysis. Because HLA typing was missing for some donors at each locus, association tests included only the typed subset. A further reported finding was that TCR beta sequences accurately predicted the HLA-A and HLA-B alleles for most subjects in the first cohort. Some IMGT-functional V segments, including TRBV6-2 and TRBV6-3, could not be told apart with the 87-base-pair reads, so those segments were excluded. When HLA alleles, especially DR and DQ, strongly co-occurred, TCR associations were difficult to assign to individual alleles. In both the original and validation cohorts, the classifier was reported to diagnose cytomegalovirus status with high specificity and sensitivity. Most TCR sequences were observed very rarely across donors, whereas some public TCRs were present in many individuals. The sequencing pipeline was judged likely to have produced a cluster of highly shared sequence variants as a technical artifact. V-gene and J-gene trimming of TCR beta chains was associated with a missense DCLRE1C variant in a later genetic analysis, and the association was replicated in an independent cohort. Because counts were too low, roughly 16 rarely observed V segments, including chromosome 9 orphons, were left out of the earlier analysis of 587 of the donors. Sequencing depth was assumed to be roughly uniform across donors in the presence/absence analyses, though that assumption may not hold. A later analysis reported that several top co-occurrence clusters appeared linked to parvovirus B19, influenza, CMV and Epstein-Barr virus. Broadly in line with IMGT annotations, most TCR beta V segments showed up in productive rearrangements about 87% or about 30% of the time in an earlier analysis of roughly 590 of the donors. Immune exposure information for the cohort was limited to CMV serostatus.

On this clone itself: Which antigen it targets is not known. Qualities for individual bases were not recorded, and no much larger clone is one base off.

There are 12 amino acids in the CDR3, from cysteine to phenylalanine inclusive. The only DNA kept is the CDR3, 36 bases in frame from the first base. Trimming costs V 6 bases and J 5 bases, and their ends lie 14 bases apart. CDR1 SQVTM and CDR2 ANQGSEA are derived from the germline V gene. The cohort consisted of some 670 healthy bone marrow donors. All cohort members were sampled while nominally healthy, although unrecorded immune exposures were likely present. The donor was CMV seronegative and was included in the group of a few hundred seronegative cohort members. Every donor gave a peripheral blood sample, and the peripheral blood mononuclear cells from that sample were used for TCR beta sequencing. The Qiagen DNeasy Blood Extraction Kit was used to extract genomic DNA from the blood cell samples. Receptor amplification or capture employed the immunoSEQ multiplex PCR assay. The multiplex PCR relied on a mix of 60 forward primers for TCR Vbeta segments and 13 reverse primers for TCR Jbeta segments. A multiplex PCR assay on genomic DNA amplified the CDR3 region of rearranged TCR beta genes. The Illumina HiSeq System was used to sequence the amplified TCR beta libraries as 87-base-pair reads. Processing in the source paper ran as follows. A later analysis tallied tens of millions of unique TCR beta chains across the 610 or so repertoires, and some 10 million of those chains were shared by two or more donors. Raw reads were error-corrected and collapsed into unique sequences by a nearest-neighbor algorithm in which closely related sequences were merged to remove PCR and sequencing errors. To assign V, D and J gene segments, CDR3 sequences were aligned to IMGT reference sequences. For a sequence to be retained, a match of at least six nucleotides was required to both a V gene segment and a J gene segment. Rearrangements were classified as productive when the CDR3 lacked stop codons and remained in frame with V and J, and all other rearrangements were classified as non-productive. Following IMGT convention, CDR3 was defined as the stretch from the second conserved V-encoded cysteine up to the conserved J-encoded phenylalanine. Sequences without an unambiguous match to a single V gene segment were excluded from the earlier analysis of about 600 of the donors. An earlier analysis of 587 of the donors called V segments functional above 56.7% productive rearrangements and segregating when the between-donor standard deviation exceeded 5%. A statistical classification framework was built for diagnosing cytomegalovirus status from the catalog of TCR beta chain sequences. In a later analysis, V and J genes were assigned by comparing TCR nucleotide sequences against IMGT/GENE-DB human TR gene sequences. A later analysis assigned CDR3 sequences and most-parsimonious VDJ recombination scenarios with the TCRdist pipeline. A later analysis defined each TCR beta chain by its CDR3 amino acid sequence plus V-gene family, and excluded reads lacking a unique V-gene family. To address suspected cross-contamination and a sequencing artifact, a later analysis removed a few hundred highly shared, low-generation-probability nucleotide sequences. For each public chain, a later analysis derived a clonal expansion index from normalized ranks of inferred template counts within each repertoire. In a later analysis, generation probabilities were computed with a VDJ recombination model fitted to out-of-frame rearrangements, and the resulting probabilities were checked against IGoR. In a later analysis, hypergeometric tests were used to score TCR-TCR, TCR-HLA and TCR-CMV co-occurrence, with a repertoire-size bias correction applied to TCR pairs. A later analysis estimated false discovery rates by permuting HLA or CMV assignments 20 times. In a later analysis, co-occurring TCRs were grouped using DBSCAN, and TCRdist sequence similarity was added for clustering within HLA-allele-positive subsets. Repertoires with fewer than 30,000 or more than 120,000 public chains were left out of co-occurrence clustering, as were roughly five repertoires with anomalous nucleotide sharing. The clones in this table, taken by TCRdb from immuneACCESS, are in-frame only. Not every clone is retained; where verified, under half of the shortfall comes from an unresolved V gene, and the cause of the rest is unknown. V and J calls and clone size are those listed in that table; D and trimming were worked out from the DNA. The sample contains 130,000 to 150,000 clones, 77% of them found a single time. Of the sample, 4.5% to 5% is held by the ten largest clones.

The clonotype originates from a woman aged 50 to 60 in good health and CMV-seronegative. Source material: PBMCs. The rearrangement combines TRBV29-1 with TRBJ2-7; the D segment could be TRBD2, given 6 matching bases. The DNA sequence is TGCAGCGTAGAGGACTATCGACACGAGCAGTACTTC. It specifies CSVEDYRHEQYF.